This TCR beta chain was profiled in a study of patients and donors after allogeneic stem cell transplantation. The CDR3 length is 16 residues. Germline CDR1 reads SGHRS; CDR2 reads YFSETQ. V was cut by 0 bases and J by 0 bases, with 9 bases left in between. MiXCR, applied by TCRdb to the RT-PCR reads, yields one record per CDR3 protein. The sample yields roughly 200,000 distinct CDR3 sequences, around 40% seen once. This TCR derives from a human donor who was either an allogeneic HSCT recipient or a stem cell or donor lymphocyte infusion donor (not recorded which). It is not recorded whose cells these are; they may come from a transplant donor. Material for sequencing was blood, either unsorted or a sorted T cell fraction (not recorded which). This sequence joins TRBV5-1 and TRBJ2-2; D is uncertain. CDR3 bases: TGCGCCAGCAGCTTGGCCATGCTAGCGAACACCGGGGAGCTGTTTTTT. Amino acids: CASSLAMLANTGELFF.